Below, 5 T cell receptor beta chains from the same sample are listed, as sequenced in a study of T cell responses to AZD1222 COVID-19 vaccine. The repertoire was sequenced with immunoSEQ multiplex PCR; TCRdb's copy has only in-frame clones and lacks some. This table has about 110,000 clones, roughly 90% appearing once. This specimen consisted of peripheral blood, obtained on day 0 of MenACWY control vaccination. Receptors originate from an adult in good health.

V and J are TRBV11-2 and TRBJ1-2; D is unresolved. The V and J ends lost 5 bases and 4 bases respectively, with 17 bases between them. The CDR3 length is 15 residues. In germline, CDR1 is SGHAT, CDR2 FQNNGV. The CDR3 sequence: CASSHVPQSGYGYTF. The CDR3 nucleotides are TGTGCCAGCAGCCACGTCCCACAGTCGGGCTATGGCTACACCTTC.

CDR3 bases: TGTGCCAGCAGTGAAGGTACGGACTACGAGCAGTACTTC. This translates into CASSEGTDYEQYF. V is TRBV6-1 and J is TRBJ2-7, with unresolved D. CDR1 and CDR2 from the germline V gene are MNHNS and SASEGT. The ends were cut back, 1 base at V and 3 bases at J, with 7 bases in the middle. The length of the CDR3 is 13 residues.

V is TRBV7-9 and J is TRBJ1-1; tentative D call: TRBD1 (6 bases). V was pared by 3 bases and J by 8 bases, with 13 bases between. The germline CDR1 and CDR2 sequences are SEHNR and FQNEAQ (reference sequence). There are 13 residues in the CDR3. CDR3 in DNA: TGTGCCAGCAGCTTCGTGGGGGGCAGGGAAGCTTTCTTT. This gives the protein CASSFVGGREAFF. Full variable domain (rest looked up from reference TRBV7-9 and TRBJ1-1): DTGVSQNPRHKITKRGQNVTFRCDPISEHNRLYWYRQTLGQGPEFLTYFQNEAQLEKSRLLSDRFSAERPKGSFSTLEIQRTEQGDSAMYLCASSFVGGREAFFGQGTRLTVV.

V usage is TRBV6-1 and J usage is TRBJ1-2, with TRBD1 identical over 8 bases. V dropped 6 bases and J dropped 3; count of bases not matched to a gene: 12. From germline, CDR1 is MNHNS and CDR2 SASEGT. This CDR3 is built from 16 residues. CDR3 amino acids: CASRETHRGEDYGYTF. Here the CDR3 DNA reads TGTGCCAGCAGGGAAACTCACAGGGGGGAAGACTATGGCTACACCTTC.

The CDR3 coding sequence is TGCAGCGTTTGGGACAGCTATAATTCACCCCTCCACTTT. As protein: CSVWDSYNSPLHF. The gene calls are TRBV29-1 and TRBJ1-6; the match to TRBD1 covers 7 bases. Unmatched junction bases numbered 1, after V lost 5 bases and J lost 3 bases. Germline loops: CDR1 SQVTM, CDR2 ANQGSEA. The CDR3 totals 13 residues. The variable domain in full, with the rest retrieved from reference TRBV29-1 and TRBJ1-6, is SAVISQKPSRDICQRGTSLTIQCQVDSQVTMMFWYRQQPGQSLTLIATANQGSEATYESGFVIDKFPISRPNLTFSTLTVSNMSPEDSSIYLCSVWDSYNSPLHFGNGTRLTVT.